The source of this T cell receptor beta chain is a study of blood T cell repertoires in COVID-19. TCRdb keeps only in-frame clones here, not all; method: immunoSEQ multiplex PCR. The sample holds about 150,000 clones, about 89% seen once. The germline V gene encodes CDR1 ENHRY and CDR2 SYGVKD. The CDR3 length is 14 residues. V dropped 10 bases and J dropped 0 bases, with 15 bases sitting between them. The source material was peripheral blood. The chain employs TRBV10-3 and TRBJ1-1; D unresolved. The sequence came from a man in his forties or fifties with acute or convalescent COVID-19. CDR3 in amino acids: CATKEAEMNTEAFF. DNA for the CDR3: TGTGCCACAAAGGAGGCCGAAATGAACACTGAAGCTTTCTTT.